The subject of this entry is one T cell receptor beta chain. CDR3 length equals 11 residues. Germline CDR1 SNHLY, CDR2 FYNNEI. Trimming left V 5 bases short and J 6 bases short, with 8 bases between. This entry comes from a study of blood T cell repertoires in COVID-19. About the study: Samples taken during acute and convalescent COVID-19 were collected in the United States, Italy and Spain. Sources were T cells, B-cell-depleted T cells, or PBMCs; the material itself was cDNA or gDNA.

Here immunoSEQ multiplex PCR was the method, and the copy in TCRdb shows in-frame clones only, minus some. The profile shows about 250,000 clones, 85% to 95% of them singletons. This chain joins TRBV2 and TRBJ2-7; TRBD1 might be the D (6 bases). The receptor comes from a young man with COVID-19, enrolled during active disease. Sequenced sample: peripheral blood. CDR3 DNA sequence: TGTGCCAGCAGTCTCAGGGGCGAGCAGTACTTC. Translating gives CASSLRGEQYF.